This entry is about one TCR beta chain. Its target is unknown. CDR3 size: 14 residues. V was trimmed by 8 bases and J by 2 bases, leaving 14 bases between them. The germline CDR1 and CDR2 sequences are MNHNS and SASEGT. Time point defined: week 23, last vaccination. Every vaccination contained 300 ug of the mutant IDH1 20-mer peptide and was paired with topical imiquimod. The protocol was immunoSEQ multiplex PCR, while the TCRdb copy is restricted to in-frame clones and leaves out a portion. The sample carries roughly 74,000 clones, 85% to 90% recorded once. The sample belongs to a study of a mutant IDH1 vaccine in newly diagnosed glioma. Study results and caveats: Shifts in the top peripheral T cell clonotypes seemed unrelated to pseudoprogression.

The rearrangement links TRBV6-1 to TRBJ2-3, with TRBD2 as a possible D gene (6 bases). The sequenced sample was PBMCs, obtained from a glioma patient whose treatment included an IDH1 peptide vaccine. This clonotype was sampled from a woman aged 50 to 65 with glioma. Written as DNA, the CDR3 is TGTGCCAGCGGCCCCGGGACTGACACAGATACGCAGTATTTT. Translating gives CASGPGTDTDTQYF.